Listed below are T cell receptor beta chains from one sample, sequenced in a study of shared clonotypes between healthy human individuals. The table came from immunoSEQ multiplex PCR; TCRdb's copy has only in-frame clones and leaves some out. The sample carries about 1 million clones, approximately 68% recorded once. The sequencing input was memory CD4+ T cells sorted from blood. The receptors come from a man younger than 35 in good health. The CDR3 runs from the conserved cysteine through the conserved F or W.

CASSGPASNQPQHF | TRBJ1-5 | TRBV6-1
CASSLKGAEQYF | TRBJ2-7 | TRBV7-2
CAISQEPGTEAFF | TRBJ1-1 | TRBV10-3
CASSQGDSPSTDTQYF | TRBJ2-3 | TRBV4-2
CASSPAGDYNEQFF | TRBJ2-1 | TRBV6-1
CASSEGHLSGNTIYF | TRBJ1-3 | TRBV2
CASRGQGRDTGELFF | TRBJ2-2 | TRBV6-1
CASSDGSYGYTF | TRBJ1-2 | TRBV19
CASSSRQGGDYGYTF | TRBJ1-2 | TRBV6-5
CASTRWDGRANEQFF | TRBJ2-1 | TRBV5-4
CASSLTDTQYF | TRBJ2-3 | TRBV19
CASSVAGTVTEAFF | TRBJ1-1 | TRBV9
CSVGASNQPQHF | TRBJ1-5 | TRBV29-1
CASSQAGAEGNSPLHF | TRBJ1-6 | TRBV4-2
CASAGTGVYNEQFF | TRBJ2-1 | TRBV11-2
CASSYGTSRSYEQYF | TRBJ2-7 | TRBV5-5
CASSEAGSFYGYTF | TRBJ1-2 | TRBV6-1
CASSTFSFAHQETQYF | TRBJ2-5 | TRBV2
CASSADKNTEAFF | TRBJ1-1 | TRBV6-5
CASSSRGRTSIDNEQFF | TRBJ2-1 | TRBV11-3
CASSSITGTEAFF | TRBJ1-1 | TRBV7-9
CASTQENYEQYF | TRBJ2-7 | TRBV2
CASSSLSGANVLTF | TRBJ2-6 | TRBV6-5
CASSPYGPTDGYTF | TRBJ1-2 | TRBV7-2
CATSRDKYNEQFF | TRBJ2-1 | TRBV15
CAISEIALSTDTQYF | TRBJ2-3 | TRBV10-3
CSVLGLAGNEQFF | TRBJ2-1 | TRBV29-1
CASRQPQETQYF | TRBJ2-5 | TRBV2
CASSSQALLAKNIQYF | TRBJ2-4 | TRBV5-4
CASWTSGATAEQFF | TRBJ2-1 | TRBV6-6
CASSRGSEGYGYTF | TRBJ1-2 | TRBV19
CASSSVVVVASSYEQYF | TRBJ2-7 | TRBV7-3
CASSPRTGEGETQYF | TRBJ2-5 | TRBV18
CASSESNWLPSYEQYF | TRBJ2-7 | TRBV10-2
CASSPGPADVTGELFF | TRBJ2-2 | TRBV18
CASSEGREYTGELFF | TRBJ2-2 | TRBV2
CASSGDPGGHTEAFF | TRBJ1-1 | TRBV9
CASSLWTGGTNQPQHF | TRBJ1-5 | TRBV7-8
CASSLVAGGMETQYF | TRBJ2-5 | TRBV5-1
CASSLAYRTYEQYF | TRBJ2-7 | TRBV7-2
CASSSLRPEGEDEQFF | TRBJ2-1 | TRBV7-9
CASSDTGVTKFADGYTF | TRBJ1-2 | TRBV5-4
CASRPGTGEMRRELFF | TRBJ2-2 | TRBV6-6
CATSRDGVPMEKLFF | TRBJ1-4 | TRBV15
CASSLVYQETQYF | TRBJ2-5 | TRBV6-1
CASSLGRYEQYF | TRBJ2-7 | TRBV11-2
CATSSLMKTQYF | TRBJ2-5 | TRBV7-2
CASASGQYTDTQYF | TRBJ2-3 | TRBV2
CASSAGLAKADTQYF | TRBJ2-3 | TRBV9
CASSQQNDRGGNEQYF | - | TRBV5-4
CASSSLTGTSGEQYF | TRBJ2-7 | TRBV5-1
CASSFSLGNTEAFF | TRBJ1-1 | TRBV5-4
CASRYRSGYEQYF | TRBJ2-7 | TRBV5-1
CASSLDRFPGQAASF | TRBJ1-4 | TRBV7-2